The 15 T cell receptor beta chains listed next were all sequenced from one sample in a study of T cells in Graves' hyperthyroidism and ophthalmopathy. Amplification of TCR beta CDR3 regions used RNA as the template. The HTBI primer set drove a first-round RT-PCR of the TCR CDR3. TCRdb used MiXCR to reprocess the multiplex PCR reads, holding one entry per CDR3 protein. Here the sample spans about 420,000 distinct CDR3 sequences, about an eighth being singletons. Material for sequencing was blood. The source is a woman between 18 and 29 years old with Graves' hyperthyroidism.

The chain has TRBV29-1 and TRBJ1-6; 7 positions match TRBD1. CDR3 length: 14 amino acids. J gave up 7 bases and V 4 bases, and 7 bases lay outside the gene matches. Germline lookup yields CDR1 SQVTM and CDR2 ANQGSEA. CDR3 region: CSVVPLDRNSPLHF. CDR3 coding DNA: TGCAGCGTTGTCCCATTGGACAGGAATTCACCCCTCCACTTT.

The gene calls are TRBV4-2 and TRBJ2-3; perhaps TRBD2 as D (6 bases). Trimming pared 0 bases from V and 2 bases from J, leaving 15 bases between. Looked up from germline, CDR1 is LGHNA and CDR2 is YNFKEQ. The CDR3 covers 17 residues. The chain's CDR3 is CASSQDTGKRATDTQYF. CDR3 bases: TGTGCCAGCAGCCAAGATACGGGAAAGCGGGCCACAGATACGCAGTATTTT.

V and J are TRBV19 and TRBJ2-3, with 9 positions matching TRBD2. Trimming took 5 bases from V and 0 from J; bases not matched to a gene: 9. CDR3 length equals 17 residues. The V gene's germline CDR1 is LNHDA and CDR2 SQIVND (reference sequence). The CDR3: CASSHLAGPTSTDTQYF. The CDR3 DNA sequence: TGTGCCAGTAGTCATCTAGCGGGGCCAACTAGCACAGATACGCAGTATTTT.

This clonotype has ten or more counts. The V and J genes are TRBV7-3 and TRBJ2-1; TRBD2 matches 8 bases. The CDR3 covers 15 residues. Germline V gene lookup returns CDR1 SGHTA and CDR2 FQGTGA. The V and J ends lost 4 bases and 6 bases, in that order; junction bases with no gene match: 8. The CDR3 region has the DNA TGTGCCAGCAGCTCGCCGGGACTAGGGATCAATGAGCAGTTCTTC. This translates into CASSSPGLGINEQFF.

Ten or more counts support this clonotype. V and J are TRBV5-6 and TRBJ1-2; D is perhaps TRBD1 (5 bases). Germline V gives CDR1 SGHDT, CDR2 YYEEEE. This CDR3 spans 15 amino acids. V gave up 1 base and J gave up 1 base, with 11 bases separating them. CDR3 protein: CASSLFQGDNYGYTF. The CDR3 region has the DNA TGTGCCAGCAGCTTGTTTCAGGGCGATAACTATGGCTACACCTTC.

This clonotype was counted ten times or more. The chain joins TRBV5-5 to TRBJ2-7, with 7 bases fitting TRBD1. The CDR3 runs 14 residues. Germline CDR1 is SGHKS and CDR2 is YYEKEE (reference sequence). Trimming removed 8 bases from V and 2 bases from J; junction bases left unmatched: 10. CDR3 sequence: CASCRGTKTYEQYF. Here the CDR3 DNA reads TGTGCCAGTTGCAGGGGGACCAAAACCTACGAGCAGTACTTC.

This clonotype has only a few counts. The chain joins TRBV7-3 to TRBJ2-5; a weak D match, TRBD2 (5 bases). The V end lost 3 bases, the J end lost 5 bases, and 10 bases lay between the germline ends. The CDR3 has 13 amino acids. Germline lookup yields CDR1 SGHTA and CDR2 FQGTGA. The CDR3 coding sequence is TGTGCCAGCAGCTTCGGTCCGGGGGAGACCCAGTACTTC. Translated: CASSFGPGETQYF.

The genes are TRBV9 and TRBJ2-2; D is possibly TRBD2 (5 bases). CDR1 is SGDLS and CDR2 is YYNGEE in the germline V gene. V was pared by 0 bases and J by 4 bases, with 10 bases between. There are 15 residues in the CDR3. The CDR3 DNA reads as TGTGCCAGCAGCGTAGAGGCGGGTAGCACCGGGGAGCTGTTTTTT. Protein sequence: CASSVEAGSTGELFF.

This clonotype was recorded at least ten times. The CDR3 nucleotides read TGTGCCAGCAGCTTCGGTCAAGGGGGGCAAAATGAGCAGTTCTTC. Its protein product is CASSFGQGGQNEQFF. V gene TRBV5-4 combines with J gene TRBJ2-1; D may correspond to TRBD1 or TRBD2 (6 bases each). CDR1 is SGHNT and CDR2 is YYREEE in the germline V gene (reference sequence). The V end was cut by 2 bases, the J end by 7 bases, with 16 bases between. This CDR3 contains 15 residues.

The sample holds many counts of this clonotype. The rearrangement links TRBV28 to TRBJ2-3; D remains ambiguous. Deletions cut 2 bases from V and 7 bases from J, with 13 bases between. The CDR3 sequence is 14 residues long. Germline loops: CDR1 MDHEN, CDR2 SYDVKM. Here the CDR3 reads CASSLRVPGNTQYF. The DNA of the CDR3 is TGTGCCAGCAGTTTACGCGTCCCCGGAAATACGCAGTATTTT. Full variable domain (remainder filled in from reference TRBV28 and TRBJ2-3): DVKVTQSSRYLVKRTGEKVFLECVQDMDHENMFWYRQDPGLGLRLIYFSYDVKMKEKGDIPEGYSVSREKKERFSLILESASTNQTSMYLCASSLRVPGNTQYFGPGTRLTVL.

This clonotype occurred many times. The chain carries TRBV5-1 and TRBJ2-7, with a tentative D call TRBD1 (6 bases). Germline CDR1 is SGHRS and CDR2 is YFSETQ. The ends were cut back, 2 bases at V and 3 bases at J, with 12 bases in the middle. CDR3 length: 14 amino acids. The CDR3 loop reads CASSFDRRLYEQYF. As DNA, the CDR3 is TGCGCCAGCAGCTTCGACAGGAGGCTCTACGAGCAGTACTTC.

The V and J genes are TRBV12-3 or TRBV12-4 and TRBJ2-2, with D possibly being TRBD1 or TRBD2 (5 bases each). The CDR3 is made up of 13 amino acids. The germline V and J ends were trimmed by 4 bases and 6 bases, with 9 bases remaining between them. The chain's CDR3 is CASSSGSPGELFF. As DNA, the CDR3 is TGTGCCAGCAGTTCAGGGAGCCCCGGGGAGCTGTTTTTT.

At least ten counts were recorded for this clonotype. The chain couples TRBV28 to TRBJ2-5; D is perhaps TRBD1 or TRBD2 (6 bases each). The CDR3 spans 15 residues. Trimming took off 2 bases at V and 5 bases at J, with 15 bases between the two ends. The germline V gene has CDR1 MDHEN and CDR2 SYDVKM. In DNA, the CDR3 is TGTGCCAGCAGTTTACCCCTCGGGGGCGGGGAGACCCAGTACTTC. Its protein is CASSLPLGGGETQYF.

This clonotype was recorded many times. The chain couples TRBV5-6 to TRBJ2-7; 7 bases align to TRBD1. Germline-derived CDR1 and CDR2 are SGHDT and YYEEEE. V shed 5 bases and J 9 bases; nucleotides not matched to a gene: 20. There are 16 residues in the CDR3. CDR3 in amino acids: CASSDLGRQGLSWQYF. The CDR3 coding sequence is TGTGCCAGCAGTGACCTTGGGAGACAGGGTTTGTCGTGGCAGTACTTC.

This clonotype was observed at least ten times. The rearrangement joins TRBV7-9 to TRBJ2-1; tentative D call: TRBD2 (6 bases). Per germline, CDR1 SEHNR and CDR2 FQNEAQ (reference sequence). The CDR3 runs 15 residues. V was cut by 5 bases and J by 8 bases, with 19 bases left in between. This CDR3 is CASSPYRESKDEQFF. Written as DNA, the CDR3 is TGTGCCAGCAGCCCCTACCGGGAGAGTAAAGATGAGCAGTTCTTC. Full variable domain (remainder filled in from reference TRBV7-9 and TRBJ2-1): DTGVSQNPRHKITKRGQNVTFRCDPISEHNRLYWYRQTLGQGPEFLTYFQNEAQLEKSRLLSDRFSAERPKGSFSTLEIQRTEQGDSAMYLCASSPYRESKDEQFFGPGTRLTVL.